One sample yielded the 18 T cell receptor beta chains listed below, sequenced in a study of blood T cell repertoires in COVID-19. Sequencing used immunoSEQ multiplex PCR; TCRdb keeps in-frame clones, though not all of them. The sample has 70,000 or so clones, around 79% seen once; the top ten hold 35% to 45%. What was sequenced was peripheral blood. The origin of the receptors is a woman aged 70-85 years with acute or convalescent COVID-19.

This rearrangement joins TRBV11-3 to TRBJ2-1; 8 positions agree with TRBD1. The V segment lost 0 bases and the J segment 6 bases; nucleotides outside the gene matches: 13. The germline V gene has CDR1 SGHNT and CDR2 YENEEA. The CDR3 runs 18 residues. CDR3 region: CASSLDSPRGTGRNEQFF. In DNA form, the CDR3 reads TGTGCCAGCAGCTTAGATAGCCCGCGCGGGACAGGTCGCAATGAGCAGTTCTTC.

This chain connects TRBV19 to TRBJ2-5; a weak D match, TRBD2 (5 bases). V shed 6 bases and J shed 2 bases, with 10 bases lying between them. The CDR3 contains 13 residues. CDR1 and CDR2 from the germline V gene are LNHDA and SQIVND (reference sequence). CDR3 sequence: CASRKTIQETQYF. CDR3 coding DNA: TGTGCCAGTAGGAAGACTATTCAAGAGACCCAGTACTTC.

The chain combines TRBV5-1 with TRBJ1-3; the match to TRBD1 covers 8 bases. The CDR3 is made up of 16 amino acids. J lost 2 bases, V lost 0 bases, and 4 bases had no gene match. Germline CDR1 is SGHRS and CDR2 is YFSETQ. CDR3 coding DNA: TGCGCCAGCAGCTTGGGGACAGGGAAGGCTGGAAACACCATATATTTT. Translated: CASSLGTGKAGNTIYF.

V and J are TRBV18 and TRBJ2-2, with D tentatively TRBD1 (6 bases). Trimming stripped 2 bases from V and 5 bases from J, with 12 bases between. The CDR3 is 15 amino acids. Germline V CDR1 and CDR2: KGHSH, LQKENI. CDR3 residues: CASSPEAGATGELFF. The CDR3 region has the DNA TGTGCCAGCTCACCAGAGGCAGGGGCAACCGGGGAGCTGTTTTTT.

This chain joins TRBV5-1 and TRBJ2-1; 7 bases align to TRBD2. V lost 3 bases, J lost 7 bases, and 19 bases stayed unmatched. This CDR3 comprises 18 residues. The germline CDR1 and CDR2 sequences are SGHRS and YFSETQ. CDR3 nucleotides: TGCGCCAGCAGCTCTGGACTTCGACTAGCCGCCGTACGGAATGAGCAGTTCTTC. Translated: CASSSGLRLAAVRNEQFF.

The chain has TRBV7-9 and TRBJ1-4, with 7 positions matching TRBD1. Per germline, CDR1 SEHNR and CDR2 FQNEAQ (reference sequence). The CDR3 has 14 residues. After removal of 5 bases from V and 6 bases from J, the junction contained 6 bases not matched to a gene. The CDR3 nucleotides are TGTGCCAGCAGCCCCGGACAGGACTATGAAAAACTGTTTTTT. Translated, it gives CASSPGQDYEKLFF. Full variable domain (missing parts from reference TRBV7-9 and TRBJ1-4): DTGVSQNPRHKITKRGQNVTFRCDPISEHNRLYWYRQTLGQGPEFLTYFQNEAQLEKSRLLSDRFSAERPKGSFSTLEIQRTEQGDSAMYLCASSPGQDYEKLFFGSGTQLSVL.

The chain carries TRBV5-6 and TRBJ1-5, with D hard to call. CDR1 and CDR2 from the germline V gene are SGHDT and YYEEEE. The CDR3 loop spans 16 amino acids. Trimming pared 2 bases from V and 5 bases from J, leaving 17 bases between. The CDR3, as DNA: TGTGCCAGCAGCTTTTTTGAGCTTCGGTTGCATCAGCCCCAGCATTTT. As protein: CASSFFELRLHQPQHF.

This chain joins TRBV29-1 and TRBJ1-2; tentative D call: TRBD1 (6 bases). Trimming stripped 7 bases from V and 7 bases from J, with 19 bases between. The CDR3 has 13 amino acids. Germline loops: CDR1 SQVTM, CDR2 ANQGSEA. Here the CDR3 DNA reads TGCAGCGCCCCTGATTGGCAGGGGTCTGGCTACACCTTC. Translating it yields CSAPDWQGSGYTF.

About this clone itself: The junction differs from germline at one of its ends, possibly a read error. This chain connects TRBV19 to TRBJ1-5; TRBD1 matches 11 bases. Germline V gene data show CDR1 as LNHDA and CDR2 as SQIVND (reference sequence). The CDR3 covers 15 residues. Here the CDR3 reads CASSAGTGGNPPQHF. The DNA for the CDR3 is TGTGCCAGTAGTGCCGGGACAGGGGGAAATCCGCCCCAGCATTTT.

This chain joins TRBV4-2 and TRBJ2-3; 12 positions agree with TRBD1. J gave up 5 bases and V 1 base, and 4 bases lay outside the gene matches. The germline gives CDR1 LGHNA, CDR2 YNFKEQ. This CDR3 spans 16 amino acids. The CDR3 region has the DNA TGTGCCAGCAGCCAAGGGGGACAGGGGGCTGGAGATACGCAGTATTTT. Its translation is CASSQGGQGAGDTQYF.

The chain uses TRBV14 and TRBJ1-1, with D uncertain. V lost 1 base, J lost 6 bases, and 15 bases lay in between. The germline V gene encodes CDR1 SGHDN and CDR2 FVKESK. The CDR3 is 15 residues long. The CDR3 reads CASSQVFGFASEAFF. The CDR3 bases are TGTGCCAGCAGCCAAGTTTTCGGGTTCGCCTCTGAAGCTTTCTTT.

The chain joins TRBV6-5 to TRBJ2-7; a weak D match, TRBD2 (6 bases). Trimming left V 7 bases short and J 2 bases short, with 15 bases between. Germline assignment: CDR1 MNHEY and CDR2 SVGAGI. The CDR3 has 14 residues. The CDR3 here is CASTPIRGTYEQYF. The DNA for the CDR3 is TGTGCCAGCACCCCGATCCGGGGGACCTACGAGCAGTACTTC.

CDR3 coding DNA: TGTGCCAGTAAGTGGCGGGGGGCGAACACTGAAGCTTTCTTT. This translates into CASKWRGANTEAFF. The V and J genes are TRBV19 and TRBJ1-1; tentatively, D is TRBD1 (6 bases). Germline values: CDR1 LNHDA, CDR2 SQIVND (reference sequence). V was shortened by 7 bases and J by 1 base, with 13 bases between the two germline ends. The CDR3 sequence is 14 residues long.

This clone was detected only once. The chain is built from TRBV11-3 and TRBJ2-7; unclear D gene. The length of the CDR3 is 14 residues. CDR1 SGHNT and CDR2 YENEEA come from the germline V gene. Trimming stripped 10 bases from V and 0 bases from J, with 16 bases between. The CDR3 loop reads CATPLAHISYEQYF. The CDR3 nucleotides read TGTGCCACCCCCCTGGCCCATATCTCCTACGAGCAGTACTTC.

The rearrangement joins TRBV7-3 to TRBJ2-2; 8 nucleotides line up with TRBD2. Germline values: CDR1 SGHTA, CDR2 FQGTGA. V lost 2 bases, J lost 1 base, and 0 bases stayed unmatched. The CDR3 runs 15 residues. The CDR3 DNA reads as TGTGCCAGCAGCTTAGCGGGAGGGAACACCGGGGAGCTGTTTTTT. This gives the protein CASSLAGGNTGELFF.

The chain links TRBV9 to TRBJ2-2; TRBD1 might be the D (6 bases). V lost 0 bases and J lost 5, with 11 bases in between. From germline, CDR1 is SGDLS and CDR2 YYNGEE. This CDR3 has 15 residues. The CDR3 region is CASSVGGGETGELFF. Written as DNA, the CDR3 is TGTGCCAGCAGCGTAGGAGGGGGAGAGACCGGGGAGCTGTTTTTT.

The CDR3 is CASPRGPQAASNQPQHF. In nucleotides, the CDR3 is TGTGCCAGCCCCCGCGGACCTCAAGCGGCCAGCAATCAGCCCCAGCATTTT. The V call is TRBV2, the J call TRBJ1-5, with D unclear. Germline V gives CDR1 SNHLY, CDR2 FYNNEI. The CDR3 has 17 amino acids. Trimming pared 8 bases from V and 1 base from J, leaving 21 bases between. Supplemented by reference TRBV2 and TRBJ1-5, the full variable domain reads EPEVTQTPSHQVTQMGQEVILRCVPISNHLYFYWYRQILGQKVEFLVSFYNNEISEKSEIFDDQFSVERPDGSNFTLKIRSTKLEDSAMYFCASPRGPQAASNQPQHFGDGTRLSIL.

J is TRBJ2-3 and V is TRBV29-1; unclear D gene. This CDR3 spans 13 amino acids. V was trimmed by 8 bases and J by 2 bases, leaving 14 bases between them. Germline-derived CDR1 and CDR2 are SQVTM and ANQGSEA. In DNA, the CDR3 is TGCAGCCCGAATGGGCCTTCCACAGATACGCAGTATTTT. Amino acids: CSPNGPSTDTQYF.